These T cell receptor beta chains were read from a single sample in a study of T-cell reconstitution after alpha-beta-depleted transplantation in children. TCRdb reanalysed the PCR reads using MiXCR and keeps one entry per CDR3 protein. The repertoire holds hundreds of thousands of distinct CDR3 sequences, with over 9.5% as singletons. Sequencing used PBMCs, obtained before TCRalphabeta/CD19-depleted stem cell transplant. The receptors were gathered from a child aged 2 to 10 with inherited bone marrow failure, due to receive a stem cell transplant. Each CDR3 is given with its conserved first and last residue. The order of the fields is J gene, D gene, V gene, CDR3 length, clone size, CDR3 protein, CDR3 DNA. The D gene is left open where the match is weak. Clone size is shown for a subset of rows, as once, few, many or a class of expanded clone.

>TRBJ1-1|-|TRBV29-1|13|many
CSVDRIGNTEAFF
TGCAGCGTTGATAGGATTGGGAATACTGAAGCTTTCTTT
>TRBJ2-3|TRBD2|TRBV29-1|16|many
CSVEGASGGSTDTQYF
TGCAGCGTTGAAGGCGCTAGCGGAGGTAGCACAGATACGCAGTATTTT
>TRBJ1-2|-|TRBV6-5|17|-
CASSYAAGGAPGYGYTF
TGTGCCAGCAGTTACGCCGCCGGCGGGGCTCCAGGGTATGGCTACACCTTC
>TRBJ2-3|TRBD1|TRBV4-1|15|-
CASSRSTGWADTQYF
TGCGCCAGCAGCCGTTCGACAGGGTGGGCAGATACGCAGTATTTT
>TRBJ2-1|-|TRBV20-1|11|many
CSVPGYNEQFF
TGCAGTGTTCCCGGGTACAATGAGCAGTTCTTC
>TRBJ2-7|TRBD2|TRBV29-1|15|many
CSVVGGREGPYEQYF
TGCAGCGTTGTCGGGGGGCGGGAGGGCCCCTACGAGCAGTACTTC
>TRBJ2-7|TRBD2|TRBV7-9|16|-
CASSVSPGGSRDEQYF
TGTGCCAGCAGCGTTTCGCCAGGCGGGAGCAGGGACGAGCAGTACTTC
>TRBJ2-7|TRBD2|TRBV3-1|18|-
CASTQTGTSGTTDYEQYF
TGTGCCAGCACCCAGACCGGGACTAGCGGAACGACCGATTACGAGCAGTACTTC
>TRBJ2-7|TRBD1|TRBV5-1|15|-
CASSSRGTGIGEQYF
TGCGCCAGCAGCTCCCGTGGGACAGGGATCGGGGAGCAGTACTTC
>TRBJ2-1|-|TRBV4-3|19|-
CASSQQIQGRERYYNEQFF
TGCGCCAGCAGCCAGCAAATCCAGGGGCGGGAGAGGTATTACAATGAGCAGTTCTTC
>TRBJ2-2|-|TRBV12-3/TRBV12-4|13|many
CASRGGASGELFF
TGTGCCAGCAGGGGGGGGGCTTCCGGGGAGCTGTTTTTT
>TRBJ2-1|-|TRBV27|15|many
CASSLASFSYNEQFF
TGTGCCAGCAGCTTAGCGAGTTTCTCCTACAATGAGCAGTTCTTC
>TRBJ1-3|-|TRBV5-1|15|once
CASSSDRTSGNTIYF
TGCGCCAGCAGCTCCGACAGGACGTCTGGAAACACCATATATTTT
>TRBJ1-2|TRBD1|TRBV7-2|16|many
CASSFAGGAANYGYTF
TGTGCCAGCAGCTTTGCAGGGGGCGCAGCCAACTATGGCTACACCTTC
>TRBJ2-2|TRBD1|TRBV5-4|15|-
CASSLQGGATGELFF
TGTGCCAGCAGCTTACAGGGGGGAGCAACCGGGGAGCTGTTTTTT
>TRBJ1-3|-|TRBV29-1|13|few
CSVVGASGNTIYF
TGCAGCGTTGTGGGAGCCTCTGGAAACACCATATATTTT
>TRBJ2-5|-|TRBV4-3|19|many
CASSQDRLVGSGIKETQYF
TGCGCCAGCAGCCAAGATCGGCTTGTGGGAAGCGGAATTAAAGAGACCCAGTACTTC
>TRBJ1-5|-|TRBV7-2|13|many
CASSLLTGQPQHF
TGTGCCAGCAGCCTGTTGACCGGGCAGCCCCAGCATTTT
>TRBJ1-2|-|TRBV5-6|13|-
CASSLNRMYGYTF
TGTGCCAGCAGCTTGAACAGGATGTATGGCTACACCTTC
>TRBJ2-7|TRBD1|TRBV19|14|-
CASSSTGADYEQYF
TGTGCCAGTAGCTCGACAGGGGCGGACTACGAGCAGTACTTC
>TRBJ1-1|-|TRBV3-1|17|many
CASSQDSPAWGNTEAFF
TGTGCCAGCAGCCAAGATAGCCCTGCGTGGGGGAACACTGAAGCTTTCTTT
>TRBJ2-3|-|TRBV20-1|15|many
CSVSDPGAVTDTQYF
TGCAGTGTTAGTGATCCGGGAGCTGTCACAGATACGCAGTATTTT
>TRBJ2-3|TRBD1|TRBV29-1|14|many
CSVERGQGADTQYF
TGCAGCGTTGAAAGGGGACAGGGAGCAGATACGCAGTATTTT
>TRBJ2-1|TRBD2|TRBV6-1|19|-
CASSRRQAGAGGFYNEQFF
TGTGCCAGCAGCCGAAGGCAAGCCGGAGCGGGAGGGTTCTACAATGAGCAGTTCTTC
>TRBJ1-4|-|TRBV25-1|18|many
CASSEYSGVKEANEKLFF
TGTGCCAGCAGTGAATACTCGGGCGTCAAGGAGGCTAATGAAAAACTGTTTTTT
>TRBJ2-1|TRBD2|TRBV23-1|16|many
CASSQPIAGEYNEQFF
TGCGCCAGCAGTCAACCGATAGCGGGAGAGTACAATGAGCAGTTCTTC
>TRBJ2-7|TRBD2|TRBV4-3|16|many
CASSPRLAGGYDEQYF
TGCGCCAGCAGCCCCCGACTAGCGGGAGGGTATGACGAGCAGTACTTC
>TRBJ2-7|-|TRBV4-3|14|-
CASSLRPGRDEQYF
TGCGCCAGCAGCCTCCGACCCGGCAGGGACGAGCAGTACTTC
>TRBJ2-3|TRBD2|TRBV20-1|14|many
CSAKSGRGTDTQYF
TGCAGTGCTAAGAGCGGGAGAGGCACAGATACGCAGTATTTT
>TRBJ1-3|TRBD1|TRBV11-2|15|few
CASSLGARGKNTIYF
TGTGCCAGCAGCTTAGGCGCCAGGGGGAAAAACACCATATATTTT
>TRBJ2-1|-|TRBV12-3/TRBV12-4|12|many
CASRPLLDEQFF
TGTGCCAGCAGACCCTTGCTGGATGAGCAGTTCTTC
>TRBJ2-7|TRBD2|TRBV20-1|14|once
CSATFGRAGYEQYF
TGCAGTGCGACTTTCGGGAGGGCCGGATACGAGCAGTACTTC
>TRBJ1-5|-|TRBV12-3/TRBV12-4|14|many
CASSLRGRFQPQHF
TGTGCCAGCAGTTTACGGGGCAGATTTCAGCCCCAGCATTTT
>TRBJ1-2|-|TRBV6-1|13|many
CASSVSMPYGYTF
TGTGCCAGCAGTGTATCCATGCCCTATGGCTACACCTTC
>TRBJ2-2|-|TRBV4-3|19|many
CASSQVLATEPLNTGELFF
TGCGCCAGCAGCCAAGTCCTAGCGACCGAACCTCTGAACACCGGGGAGCTGTTTTTT
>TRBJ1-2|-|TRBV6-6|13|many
CASSSDIGYGYTF
TGTGCCAGCAGTTCTGACATTGGGTATGGCTACACCTTC
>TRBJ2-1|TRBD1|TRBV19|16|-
CASSMVGQTAFNEQFF
TGTGCCAGTAGTATGGTGGGACAGACTGCATTCAATGAGCAGTTCTTC
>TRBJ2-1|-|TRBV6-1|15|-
CASSEYGGIGNEQFF
TGTGCCAGCAGTGAATACGGCGGGATTGGAAATGAGCAGTTCTTC
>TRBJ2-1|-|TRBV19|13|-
CASTAYHYNEQFF
TGTGCCAGTACCGCCTATCATTACAATGAGCAGTTCTTC
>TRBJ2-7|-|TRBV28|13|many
CASSLQGTYEQYF
TGTGCCAGCAGTTTACAGGGTACCTACGAGCAGTACTTC
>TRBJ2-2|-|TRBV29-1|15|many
CSASRDTTNTGELFF
TGCAGCGCCTCGAGAGACACAACGAACACCGGGGAGCTGTTTTTT
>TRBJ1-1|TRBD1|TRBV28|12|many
CATRTGETEAFF
TGTGCCACCAGGACAGGGGAGACTGAAGCTTTCTTT
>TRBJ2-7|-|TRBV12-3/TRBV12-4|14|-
CASSPHTGNYEQYF
TGTGCCAGCAGTCCTCATACTGGAAACTACGAGCAGTACTTC
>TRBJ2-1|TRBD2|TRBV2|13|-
CASRLADNNEQFF
TGTGCCAGCCGACTAGCGGACAACAATGAGCAGTTCTTC
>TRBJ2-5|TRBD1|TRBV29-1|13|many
CSVGQGVEETQYF
TGCAGCGTTGGACAGGGAGTGGAGGAGACCCAGTACTTC
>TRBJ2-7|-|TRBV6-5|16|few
CASSYSMGRAYYEQYF
TGTGCCAGCAGTTACTCGATGGGCAGGGCCTACTACGAGCAGTACTTC
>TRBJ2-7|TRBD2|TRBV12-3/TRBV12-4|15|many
CASSPMTSRTYEQYF
TGTGCCAGCAGCCCCATGACTAGCCGAACCTACGAGCAGTACTTC
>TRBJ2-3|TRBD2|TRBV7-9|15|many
CASSSPSGTTDTQYF
TGTGCCAGCAGCTCCCCTAGCGGGACTACAGATACGCAGTATTTT
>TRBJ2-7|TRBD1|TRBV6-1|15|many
CASSHEWTGAYEQYF
TGTGCCAGCAGCCACGAGTGGACAGGGGCCTACGAGCAGTACTTC
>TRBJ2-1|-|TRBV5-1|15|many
CASSLVAALGNEQFF
TGCGCCAGCAGCTTGGTCGCGGCCCTAGGGAATGAGCAGTTCTTC
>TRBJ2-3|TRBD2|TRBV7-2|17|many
CASSLTGLAGYTDTQYF
TGTGCCAGCAGCTTAACGGGACTAGCGGGTTACACAGATACGCAGTATTTT
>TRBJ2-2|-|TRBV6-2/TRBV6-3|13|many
CASAGANTGELFF
TGTGCCAGCGCAGGGGCGAACACCGGGGAGCTGTTTTTT
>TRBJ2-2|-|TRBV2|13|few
CASSEPLAGELFF
TGTGCCAGCAGTGAGCCCTTAGCAGGGGAGCTGTTTTTT
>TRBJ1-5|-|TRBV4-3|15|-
CASSQQRESDQPQHF
TGCGCCAGCAGCCAGCAGAGGGAGTCCGATCAGCCCCAGCATTTT
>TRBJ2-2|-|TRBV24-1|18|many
CATSDLGRDGTNTGELFF
TGTGCCACCAGTGATTTGGGACGGGACGGTACGAACACCGGGGAGCTGTTTTTT